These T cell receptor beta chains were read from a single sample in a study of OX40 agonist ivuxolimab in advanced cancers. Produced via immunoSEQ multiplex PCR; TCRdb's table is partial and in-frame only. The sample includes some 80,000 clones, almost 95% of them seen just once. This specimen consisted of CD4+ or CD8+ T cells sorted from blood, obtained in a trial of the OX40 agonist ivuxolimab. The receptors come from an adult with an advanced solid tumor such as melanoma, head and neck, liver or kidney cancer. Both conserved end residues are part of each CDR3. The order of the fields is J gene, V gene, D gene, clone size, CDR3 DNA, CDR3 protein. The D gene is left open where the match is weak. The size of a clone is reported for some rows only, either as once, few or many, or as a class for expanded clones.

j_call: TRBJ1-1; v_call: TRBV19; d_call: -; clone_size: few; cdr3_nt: TGTGCCAGTGCCAGGGTCGGGTACACTGAAGCTTTCTTT; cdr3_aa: CASARVGYTEAFF
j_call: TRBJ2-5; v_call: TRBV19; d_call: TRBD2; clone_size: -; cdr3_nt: TGTGCCACCGGCAGTCTAGCGGGGCCGGGGGAGACCCAGTACTTC; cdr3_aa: CATGSLAGPGETQYF
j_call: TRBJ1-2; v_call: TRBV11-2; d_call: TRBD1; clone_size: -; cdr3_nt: TGTGCCAGCAGTCTATCCGGGACAGGGGGTGGCTACACCTTC; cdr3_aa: CASSLSGTGGGYTF
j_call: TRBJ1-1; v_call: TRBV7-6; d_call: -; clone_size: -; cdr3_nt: TGTGCCAGCAGCTTAAGATGGGACACTGAAGCTTTCTTT; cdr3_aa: CASSLRWDTEAFF
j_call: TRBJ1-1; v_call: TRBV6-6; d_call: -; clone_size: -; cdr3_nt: TGTGCCACCTGGGCTACCCGAGCTTTCTTT; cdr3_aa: CATWATRAFF
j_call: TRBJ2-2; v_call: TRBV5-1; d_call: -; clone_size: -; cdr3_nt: TGCGCCAGCAGCTTGGTTGGGACCTCCACCGGGGAGCTGTTTTTT; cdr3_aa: CASSLVGTSTGELFF
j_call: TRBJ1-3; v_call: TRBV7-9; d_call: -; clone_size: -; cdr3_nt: TGTGCCAGCAGCGTGGGTCGGGCCAGTGGAAACACCATATATTTT; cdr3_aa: CASSVGRASGNTIYF
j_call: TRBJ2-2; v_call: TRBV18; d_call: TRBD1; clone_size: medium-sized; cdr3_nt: TGTGCCAGCTCACCGGGGACAGTCATCACCGGGGAGCTGTTTTTT; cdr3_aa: CASSPGTVITGELFF
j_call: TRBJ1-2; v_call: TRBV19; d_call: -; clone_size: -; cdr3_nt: TGTGCCAGTAGTATAATGAGGGTCGGTGGCTACACCTTC; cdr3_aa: CASSIMRVGGYTF
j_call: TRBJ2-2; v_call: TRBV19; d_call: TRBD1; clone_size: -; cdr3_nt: TGTGCCAGCGCCGGGACAGGGGGCACCGGGGAGCTGTTTTTT; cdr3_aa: CASAGTGGTGELFF
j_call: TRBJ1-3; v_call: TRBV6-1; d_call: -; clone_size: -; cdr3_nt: TGTGCCAGCTCGGGGTTTCTTGGCCCTGGAAACACCATATATTTT; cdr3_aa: CASSGFLGPGNTIYF
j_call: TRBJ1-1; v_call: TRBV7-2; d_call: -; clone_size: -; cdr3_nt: TGTGCCAGCAGCCCACTGGGGATGAACACTGAAGCTTTCTTT; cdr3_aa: CASSPLGMNTEAFF
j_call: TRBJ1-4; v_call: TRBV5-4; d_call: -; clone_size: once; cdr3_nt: TGTGCCAGCAATGTAGACGGGGGCGGTGGTGAAAAACTGTTTTTT; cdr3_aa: CASNVDGGGGEKLFF
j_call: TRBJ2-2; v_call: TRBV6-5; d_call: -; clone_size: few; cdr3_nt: TGTGCCAGCAGTTACTCAGTGACATCGAACACCGGGGAGCTGTTTTTT; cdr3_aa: CASSYSVTSNTGELFF
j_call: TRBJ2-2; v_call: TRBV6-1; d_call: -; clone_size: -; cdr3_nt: TGTGCCAGCAGTGACCGGCAGTCCGGGGAGCTGTTTTTT; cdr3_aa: CASSDRQSGELFF
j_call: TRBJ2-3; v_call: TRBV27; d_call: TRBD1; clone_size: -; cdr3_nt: TGTGCCAGCAGGGATAGGGGGCATAACACAGATACGCAGTATTTT; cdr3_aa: CASRDRGHNTDTQYF
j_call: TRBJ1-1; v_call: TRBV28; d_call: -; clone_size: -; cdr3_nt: TGTGCCAGCAGTTTCTCCGGATTCTGGTCTGACACTGAAGCTTTCTTT; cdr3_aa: CASSFSGFWSDTEAFF
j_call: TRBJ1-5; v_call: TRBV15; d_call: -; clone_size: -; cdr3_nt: TGTGCCACCAGCAGAGATCCCGGTCTTAGCAATCAGCCCCAGCATTTT; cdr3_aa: CATSRDPGLSNQPQHF
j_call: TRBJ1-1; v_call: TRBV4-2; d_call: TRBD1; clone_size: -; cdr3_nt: TGTGCCAGCAGCCCGACAGGGTACATGAACACTGAAGCTTTCTTT; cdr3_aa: CASSPTGYMNTEAFF
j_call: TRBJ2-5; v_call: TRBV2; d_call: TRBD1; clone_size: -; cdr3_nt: TGTGCCAGCAGTCTGGACAGGAGCCAAGAGACCCAGTACTTC; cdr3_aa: CASSLDRSQETQYF
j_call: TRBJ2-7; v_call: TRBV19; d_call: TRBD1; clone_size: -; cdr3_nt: TGTGCCAGTAGTACCTTAGGCGGACAGGGAAAAGGCTCCTACGAGCAGTACTTC; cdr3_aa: CASSTLGGQGKGSYEQYF
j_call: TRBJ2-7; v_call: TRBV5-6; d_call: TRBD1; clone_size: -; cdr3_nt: TGTGCCAGCAGCTCACTGACAGGGGGGGCCCACGAGCAGTACTTC; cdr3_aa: CASSSLTGGAHEQYF
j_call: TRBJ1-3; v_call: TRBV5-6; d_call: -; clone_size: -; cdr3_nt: TGTGCCAGCAGCCAACGAGCCTCTGGAAACACCATATATTTT; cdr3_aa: CASSQRASGNTIYF
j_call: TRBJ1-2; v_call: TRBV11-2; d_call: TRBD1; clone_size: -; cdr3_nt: TGTGCCAGCAGCCTGGGACAGGGCTATGGCTACACCTTC; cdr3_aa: CASSLGQGYGYTF
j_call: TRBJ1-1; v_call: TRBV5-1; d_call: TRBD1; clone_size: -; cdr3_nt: TGCGCCAGCAGCTCGGCCAGGGGGCGTTCGAACACTGAAGCTTTCTTT; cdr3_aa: CASSSARGRSNTEAFF
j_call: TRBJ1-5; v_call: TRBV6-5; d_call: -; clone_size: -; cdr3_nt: TGTGCCAGCAGTTACACGAGGGATCAGCCCCAGCATTTT; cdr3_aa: CASSYTRDQPQHF
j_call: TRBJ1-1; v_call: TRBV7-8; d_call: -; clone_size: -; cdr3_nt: TGTGCCAGCAGCATTAGGACAGCAAGCACTGAAGCTTTCTTT; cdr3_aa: CASSIRTASTEAFF
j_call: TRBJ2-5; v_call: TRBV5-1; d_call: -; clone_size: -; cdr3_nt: TGCGCCAGCAGCCCGCCCGAAGAGACCCAGTACTTC; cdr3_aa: CASSPPEETQYF
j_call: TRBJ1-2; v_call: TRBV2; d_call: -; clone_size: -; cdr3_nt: TGTGCCAGCAGCGCAGATGGCTATGGCTACACCTTC; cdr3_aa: CASSADGYGYTF
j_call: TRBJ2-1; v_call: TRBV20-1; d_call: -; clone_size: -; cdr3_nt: TGCAGTGCTTCTCTAGGGTGGGAGCAGTTCTTC; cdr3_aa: CSASLGWEQFF
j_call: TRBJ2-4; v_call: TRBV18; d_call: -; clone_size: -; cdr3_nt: TGTGCCAGCTCACGACCGGACAGAGCGGACATTCAGTACTTC; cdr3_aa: CASSRPDRADIQYF
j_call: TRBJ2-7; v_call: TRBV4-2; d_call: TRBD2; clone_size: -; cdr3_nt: TGTGCCAGCAGCTCCGTAGCGGGAGGACTGCGCGAGCAGTACTTC; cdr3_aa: CASSSVAGGLREQYF
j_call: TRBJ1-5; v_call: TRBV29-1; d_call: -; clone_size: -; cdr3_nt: TGCAGCGTTGGGGGATCGGATCGGCCCCAGCATTTT; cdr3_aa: CSVGGSDRPQHF
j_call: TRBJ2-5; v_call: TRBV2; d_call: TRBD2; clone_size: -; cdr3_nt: TGTGCCAGCACCCTTAGCGGGAGTGGAGAGACCCAGTACTTC; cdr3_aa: CASTLSGSGETQYF
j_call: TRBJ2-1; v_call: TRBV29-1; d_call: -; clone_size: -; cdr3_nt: TGCAGCGTTGAAGGCCGGCGCGCCTACAATGAGCAGTTCTTC; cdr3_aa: CSVEGRRAYNEQFF
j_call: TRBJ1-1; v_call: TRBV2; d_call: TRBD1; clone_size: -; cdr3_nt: TGTGCCAGCAGTGAAGCGTTCAGAGGGGGCGTGGCTTTCTTT; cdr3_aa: CASSEAFRGGVAFF
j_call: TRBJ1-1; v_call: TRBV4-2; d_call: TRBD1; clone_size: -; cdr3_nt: TGTGCCAGCAGCCAAGATTGGGACAGGGGGCGTGAAGCTTTCTTT; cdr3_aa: CASSQDWDRGREAFF
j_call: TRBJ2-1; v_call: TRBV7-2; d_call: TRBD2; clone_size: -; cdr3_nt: TGTGCCAGCAGCTTAGTACTAGCGGGAGCGTACAATGAGCAGTTCTTC; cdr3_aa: CASSLVLAGAYNEQFF
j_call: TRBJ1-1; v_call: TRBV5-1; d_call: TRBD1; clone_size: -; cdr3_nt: TGCGCCAGCAGCGCTGGGGGACAGGGGGGAGTGGAGGCTTTCTTT; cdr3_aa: CASSAGGQGGVEAFF
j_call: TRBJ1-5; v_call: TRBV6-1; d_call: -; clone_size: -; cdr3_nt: TGTGCCAGCAAAGGAAGCAATCAGCCCCAGCATTTT; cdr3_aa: CASKGSNQPQHF
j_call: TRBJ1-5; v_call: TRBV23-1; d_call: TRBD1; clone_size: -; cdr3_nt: TGCGCCAGCAGTCTGCGGTACCGGGACAGGAGGCCGGTAGGGCCCCAGCATTTT; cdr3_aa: CASSLRYRDRRPVGPQHF
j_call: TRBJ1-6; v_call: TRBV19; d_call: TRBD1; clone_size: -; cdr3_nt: TGTGCCAGTAGGCAGGGGGCCAAGAATTCACCCCTCCACTTT; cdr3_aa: CASRQGAKNSPLHF
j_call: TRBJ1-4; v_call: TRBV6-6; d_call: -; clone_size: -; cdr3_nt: TGTGCCATCCGGGGCTCGGCTAATGAAAAACTGTTTTTT; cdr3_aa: CAIRGSANEKLFF
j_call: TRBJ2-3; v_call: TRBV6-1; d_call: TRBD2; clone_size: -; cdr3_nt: TGTGCCAGCAGTGACGCGGGAGGCGCCACAGATACGCAGTATTTT; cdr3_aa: CASSDAGGATDTQYF
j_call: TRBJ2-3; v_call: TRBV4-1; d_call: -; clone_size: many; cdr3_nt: TGCGCCAGCAGCCAAGTGGCGGCGCGGACAGATACGCAGTATTTT; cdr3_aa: CASSQVAARTDTQYF
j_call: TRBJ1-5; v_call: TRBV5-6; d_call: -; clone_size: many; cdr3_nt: TGTGCCAGCAGCTTGGCCGGTTACGGGAATCAGCCCCAGCATTTT; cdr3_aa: CASSLAGYGNQPQHF
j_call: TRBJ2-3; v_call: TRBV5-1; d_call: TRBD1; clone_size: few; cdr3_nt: TGCGCCAGCAGCTTTCAGGGGGCGCGCGAAGATACGCAGTATTTT; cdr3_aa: CASSFQGAREDTQYF
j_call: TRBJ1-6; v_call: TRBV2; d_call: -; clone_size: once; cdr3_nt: TGTGCCAGCAGAGATAGGGGACCTTCACCCCTCCACTTT; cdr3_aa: CASRDRGPSPLHF
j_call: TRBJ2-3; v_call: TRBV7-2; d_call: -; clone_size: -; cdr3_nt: TGTGCCAGCAGCTTGGGCTATGGGGTGTCCGATACGCAGTATTTT; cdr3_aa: CASSLGYGVSDTQYF
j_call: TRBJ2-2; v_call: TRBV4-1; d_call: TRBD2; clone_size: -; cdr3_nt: TGCGCCAGCAGCCAACGGCTCGCGGGGGGGAACACCGGGGAGCTGTTTTTT; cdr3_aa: CASSQRLAGGNTGELFF
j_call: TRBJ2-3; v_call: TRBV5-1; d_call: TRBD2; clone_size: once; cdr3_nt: TGCGCCAGCAGTTTTAGCGGGAGTGGGACAGATACGCAGTATTTT; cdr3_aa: CASSFSGSGTDTQYF
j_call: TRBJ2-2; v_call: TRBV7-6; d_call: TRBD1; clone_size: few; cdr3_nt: TGTGCCAGCAACGTACTACAGGGGGCTGGCGGGGAGCTGTTTTTT; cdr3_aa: CASNVLQGAGGELFF
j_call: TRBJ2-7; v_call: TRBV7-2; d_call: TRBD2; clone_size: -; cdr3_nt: TGTGCCAGCAGCTTGACTAGCGGCTCCTACGAGCAGTACTTC; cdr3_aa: CASSLTSGSYEQYF
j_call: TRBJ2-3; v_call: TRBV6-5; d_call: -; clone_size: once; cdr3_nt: TGTGCCACCTCCCAGGTTTCAGATACGCAGTATTTT; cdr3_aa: CATSQVSDTQYF
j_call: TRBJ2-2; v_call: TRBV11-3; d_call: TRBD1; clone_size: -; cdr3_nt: TGTGCCAGCAGTTCAGGGGGCGCGGACACCGGGGAGCTGTTTTTT; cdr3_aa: CASSSGGADTGELFF